The rows below give T cell receptor beta chains drawn from one sample of a study of patients and donors after allogeneic stem cell transplantation. TCRdb reprocessed the RT-PCR reads via MiXCR and lists one record per CDR3 protein. Altogether about 230,000 distinct CDR3 sequences are present, around 14% being singletons, with the ten largest covering approximately 10%. The sequenced sample was blood, either unsorted or a sorted T cell fraction (not recorded which). These receptors were obtained from a human donor who was either an allogeneic HSCT recipient or a stem cell or donor lymphocyte infusion donor (not recorded which). It is not recorded whose cells these are; they may come from a transplant donor. Each CDR3 is given with its conserved first and last residue. Fields, in order: V gene, clone size, J gene, CDR3 length, D gene, CDR3 protein, CDR3 DNA. D genes are given only for firm matches. Rows give clone size only sometimes, using once, few, many, or a class for an expanded clone.

V: TRBV5-1
size: many
J: TRBJ2-1
length: 15
D: TRBD1
CDR3: CASSSGQVSYNEQFF
DNA: TGCGCCAGCAGCTCCGGACAGGTCTCCTACAATGAGCAGTTCTTC

V: TRBV20-1
size: many
J: TRBJ1-6
length: 14
D: TRBD1
CDR3: CSAEVTGLNSPLHF
DNA: TGCAGTGCGGAGGTGACAGGGCTCAATTCACCCCTCCACTTT

V: TRBV10-3
size: .
J: TRBJ2-7
length: 15
D: .
CDR3: CAISAGPGDNYEQYF
DNA: TGTGCCATCAGTGCGGGACCCGGGGACAACTACGAGCAGTACTTC

V: TRBV11-1
size: .
J: TRBJ1-2
length: 12
D: .
CDR3: CASSFRDYGYTF
DNA: TGTGCCAGCTCATTTCGGGACTATGGCTACACCTTC

V: TRBV4-1
size: few
J: TRBJ2-7
length: 17
D: TRBD2
CDR3: CASSQAPSGTSSYEQYF
DNA: TGCGCCAGCAGCCAAGCCCCTAGCGGGACTAGCTCCTACGAGCAGTACTTC

V: TRBV7-2
size: once
J: TRBJ2-6
length: 16
D: TRBD1
CDR3: CASSPGTGAGANVLTF
DNA: TGTGCCAGCAGCCCCGGGACAGGGGCCGGGGCCAACGTCCTGACTTTC

V: TRBV5-1
size: few
J: TRBJ2-1
length: 15
D: TRBD2
CDR3: CASSLVSGGYNEQFF
DNA: TGCGCCAGCAGCTTGGTATCGGGGGGTTACAATGAGCAGTTCTTC

V: TRBV20-1
size: few
J: TRBJ2-3
length: 17
D: .
CDR3: CSARDYDRGGVTDTQYF
DNA: TGCAGTGCTAGAGATTATGACAGGGGAGGGGTGACAGATACGCAGTATTTT

V: TRBV19
size: many
J: TRBJ2-4
length: 14
D: .
CDR3: CASSIGGVGNIQYF
DNA: TGTGCCAGTAGTATAGGGGGAGTCGGGAACATTCAGTACTTC

V: TRBV20-1
size: few
J: TRBJ2-4
length: 15
D: .
CDR3: CSAVSTVLAKNIQYF
DNA: TGCAGTGCTGTAAGCACCGTATTAGCCAAAAACATTCAGTACTTC

V: TRBV12-3/TRBV12-4
size: .
J: TRBJ2-5
length: 15
D: TRBD2
CDR3: CASSPLAGAAETQYF
DNA: TGTGCCAGCAGTCCGTTAGCGGGGGCCGCGGAGACCCAGTACTTC

V: TRBV9
size: .
J: TRBJ1-6
length: 14
D: TRBD1
CDR3: CASSVGTGRAPLHF
DNA: TGTGCCAGCAGCGTTGGGACAGGTAGGGCACCCCTCCACTTT

V: TRBV10-3
size: .
J: TRBJ1-6
length: 15
D: TRBD1
CDR3: CAIGPGTGGNSPLHF
DNA: TGTGCCATCGGACCTGGGACAGGGGGTAATTCACCCCTCCACTTT

V: TRBV5-1
size: many
J: TRBJ1-5
length: 15
D: .
CDR3: CASSLDGGSNQPQHF
DNA: TGCGCCAGCAGCTTGGATGGAGGAAGCAATCAGCCCCAGCATTTT

V: TRBV9
size: .
J: TRBJ2-1
length: 13
D: .
CDR3: CASSVDYDNEQFF
DNA: TGTGCCAGCAGCGTAGACTATGACAATGAGCAGTTCTTC